The rows below give T cell receptor beta chains drawn from one sample of a study of T cells in Graves' hyperthyroidism and ophthalmopathy. TCRdb ran MiXCR on the multiplex PCR reads and lists one entry per CDR3 protein. The sample lists about 610,000 distinct CDR3 sequences, over 12% seen once, with 4.3% in the top ten. The sample comprised blood. The receptors shown here come from a woman aged 40 to 50 with Graves' ophthalmopathy. Each CDR3 is given without its conserved first and last residue. Each record gives: V gene, J gene, CDR3 protein.

TRBV12-3/TRBV12-4	TRBJ2-2	ARNRGLNTGELF
TRBV6-1	TRBJ2-7	ASSNRPYEQY
TRBV19	TRBJ2-5	ASSIAEWETQY
TRBV19	TRBJ1-5	ASSTTGGNQPQH
TRBV20-1	TRBJ1-5	SARVVPFNQPQH
TRBV19	TRBJ2-7	ASSPRIEQY
TRBV12-3/TRBV12-4	TRBJ2-3	ASSSPLVAGEVDTQY
TRBV6-2/TRBV6-3	TRBJ2-7	ASSYGTGYDSFSYEQY
TRBV11-2	TRBJ2-5	ASSEIGGSRETQY
TRBV7-3	TRBJ2-1	ASSFGLAGEDEQF
TRBV5-1	TRBJ1-1	ASSLGPDRNTEAF
TRBV5-6	TRBJ2-5	ASSLGTGVRQETQY
TRBV9	TRBJ2-7	ASSVLPGGQQY
TRBV6-5	TRBJ1-1	ASSYSPTGRTEAF
TRBV7-9	TRBJ2-7	ASSQDSGSGEQY
TRBV6-1	TRBJ1-5	ASRGPGWDQPQH
TRBV28	TRBJ1-5	ASAHKGGLKPQH
TRBV28	TRBJ1-1	ASSSTGIRESTEAF
TRBV6-2/TRBV6-3	TRBJ1-5	ASRRGIQPQH
TRBV11-3	TRBJ2-5	ASSLSQGSVETQY
TRBV4-1	TRBJ1-2	ASSSREHSNYGYT
TRBV28	TRBJ2-7	ASSLTEAYEQY
TRBV18	TRBJ1-5	ASSPTDMLPQH
TRBV7-2	TRBJ2-7	ASSPRRTATYEQY
TRBV20-1	TRBJ2-7	SARGLAGVQSYEQY
TRBV6-5	TRBJ1-5	ASSYSKWGYGNQPQH
TRBV3-1	TRBJ2-7	ASSLGTPPLEQY
TRBV28	TRBJ2-5	ASSSLTRLETQY
TRBV12-3/TRBV12-4	TRBJ2-7	ASSLAAYVQY
TRBV20-1	TRBJ2-7	SARAQATGGGSDEQY
TRBV6-2/TRBV6-3	TRBJ1-1	ASSSGTEIGTEAF
TRBV11-1	TRBJ2-5	ASSQGWLGGETQY
TRBV7-2	TRBJ2-7	ASSFDRAGYEQY
TRBV6-5	TRBJ1-3	ASSYRPGQSGNTIY
TRBV29-1	TRBJ2-3	SVEELARGTDTQY
TRBV6-2/TRBV6-3	TRBJ2-7	ASSFLAGGFYYEQY
TRBV7-2	TRBJ2-5	ASSLAIGGGQETQY
TRBV9	TRBJ2-1	ASSAEATVTSSYNEQF
TRBV28	TRBJ2-2	ASSLRGFLPNTGELF
TRBV13	TRBJ2-3	ASSLEAFSNTQY
TRBV29-1	TRBJ2-2	SVARANTGELF
TRBV9	TRBJ2-5	ASSGAREWETQY
TRBV15	TRBJ2-7	ATSRGDRSYEQY